The sequence of this T cell receptor beta chain was determined in a study of shared clonotypes between healthy human individuals. Profiled with immunoSEQ multiplex PCR; TCRdb holds only in-frame clones, not every one. The sample carries under 850,000 clones, 72% recorded once. Study results and caveats: Approximately 5.1% was the fraction of naive CD4 clonotypes found shared across four donors. In general, naive subsets displayed greater estimated richness than memory subsets did.

Remarks on this clone: Its antigen remains unidentified.

Trimming removed 4 bases from V and 3 bases from J, with 13 bases in between. The germline gives CDR1 SGHRS, CDR2 YFSETQ. The CDR3 runs 14 residues. The sequence came from a woman aged 25-40 years in good health. The V gene is TRBV5-1, the J gene TRBJ1-1, with D maybe TRBD1 (5 bases). Sample: memory CD4+ T cells sorted from blood. The subset here: CD45RA-negative fraction. The CDR3 spells CASSPLREDTEAFF. DNA for the CDR3: TGCGCCAGCAGCCCGCTCAGGGAAGACACTGAAGCTTTCTTT.